The 32 T cell receptor beta chains reported below all come from one sample, sequenced in a study of blood T cell repertoires in COVID-19. Assay: immunoSEQ multiplex PCR; the TCRdb copy retains only in-frame clones and omits some. The table records over 200,000 clones, roughly 90% of them present only once. The specimen sequenced was peripheral blood. These receptors came from a man between 40 and 49 years old with active or convalescent COVID-19.

V is TRBV7-9 and J is TRBJ1-4, with TRBD1 matching over 7 bases. The CDR3 contains 15 residues. The V segment lost 6 bases and the J segment 8 bases; nucleotides outside the gene matches: 12. The germline V gene encodes CDR1 SEHNR and CDR2 FQNEAQ (reference sequence). CDR3 sequence reads: CASSDRKGAQEKLFF. As DNA, the CDR3 is TGTGCCAGCAGTGATAGGAAGGGGGCACAGGAAAAACTGTTTTTT.

This clone was detected only once. This chain links TRBV9 with TRBJ2-1, with D maybe TRBD1 (5 bases). This CDR3 contains 17 residues. Trimming removed 0 bases at V and 4 bases at J, with 17 bases between. Per the germline V gene, CDR1 is SGDLS and CDR2 is YYNGEE. The CDR3: CASSVAPLETVYNEQFF. As DNA, the CDR3 is TGTGCCAGCAGCGTAGCCCCACTGGAGACAGTTTACAATGAGCAGTTCTTC.

This clone was observed a few times. The gene calls are TRBV7-9 and TRBJ1-1; TRBD1 agrees at 10 bases. This CDR3 contains 15 residues. Trimming removed 5 bases from V and 3 bases from J; junction bases left unmatched: 6. Germline V gene sequence: CDR1 SEHNR, CDR2 FQNEAQ (reference sequence). DNA for the CDR3: TGTGCCAGCAGCAACCGGGACAGGGGACACACTGAAGCTTTCTTT. This sequence encodes CASSNRDRGHTEAFF.

The J gene is TRBJ2-7, the V gene TRBV4-1; D ambiguous. Trimming took 3 bases from V and 3 from J, leaving 9 bases between them. The germline CDR1 and CDR2 sequences are MGHRA and YSYEKL. The CDR3 contains 13 residues. As DNA, the CDR3 is TGCGCCAGCAGCCACTCGGAGATCTACGAGCAGTACTTC. Residues: CASSHSEIYEQYF.

The chain combines TRBV2 with TRBJ1-5; D ambiguous. V lost 6 bases and J 4 bases, leaving 10 bases between the germline ends. From germline, CDR1 is SNHLY and CDR2 FYNNEI. This CDR3 contains 13 residues. The CDR3 sequence is CASRGGFNQPQHF. The CDR3 nucleotides read TGTGCCAGCAGAGGAGGGTTTAATCAGCCCCAGCATTTT.

This clone was found a few times. In nucleotides, the CDR3 is TGTGCCAGCAGTTTTCGGTGGAGCTCTGGAAACACCATATATTTT. Its protein is CASSFRWSSGNTIYF. The chain carries TRBV6-5 and TRBJ1-3, with no clear D. The V gene lost 4 bases and the J gene lost 0 bases, with 10 bases spanning the gap. Germline CDR1 MNHEY, CDR2 SVGAGI. The CDR3 sequence is 15 residues long.

The chain uses TRBV5-6 and TRBJ1-1; no clear D gene. The CDR3 totals 13 residues. CDR1 SGHDT and CDR2 YYEEEE come from the germline V gene. V dropped 4 bases and J dropped 8 bases, with 15 bases sitting between them. The CDR3 spells CASSPGIIKEAFF. DNA of the CDR3: TGTGCCAGCAGCCCCGGGATAATAAAAGAAGCTTTCTTT.

This clone appeared a single time. J is TRBJ2-3 and V is TRBV4-1, with 7 bases identical to TRBD2. With 1 base clipped from V and 4 bases from J, the junction kept 2 bases outside the gene matches. Germline CDR1 reads MGHRA; CDR2 reads YSYEKL. The CDR3 runs to 14 residues. The CDR3 sequence: CASSQGGGPDTQYF. Here the CDR3 DNA reads TGCGCCAGCAGCCAAGGGGGGGGTCCAGATACGCAGTATTTT.

The chain couples TRBV28 to TRBJ1-4; 9 nucleotides align to TRBD1. This CDR3 is 16 amino acids long. V dropped 6 bases and J dropped 4; count of bases not matched to a gene: 9. The germline CDR1 and CDR2 sequences are MDHEN and SYDVKM. The CDR3 loop reads CASRLTGGQDNEKLFF. CDR3 coding DNA: TGTGCCAGCAGACTGACAGGGGGACAGGATAATGAAAAACTGTTTTTT.

The V gene is TRBV2, the J gene TRBJ1-1; D is possibly TRBD1 (5 bases). The CDR3 is made up of 16 amino acids. Looked up from germline, CDR1 is SNHLY and CDR2 is FYNNEI. V lost 3 bases, J lost 3 bases, and 17 bases lay in between. CDR3 loop: CASSDSGLYPYTEAFF. The CDR3 DNA is TGTGCCAGCAGTGACTCGGGACTCTATCCATACACTGAAGCTTTCTTT.

The V and J genes are TRBV2 and TRBJ1-4; TRBD1 matches at 8 bases. The CDR3 spans 15 residues. Losses at the gene ends were 3 bases for V and 10 bases for J; bases not matched to a gene: 10. CDR1 is SNHLY, CDR2 FYNNEI, per germline. The CDR3 loop reads CASSEDRGQARKLFF. The CDR3 DNA sequence: TGTGCCAGCAGTGAGGATAGGGGACAGGCAAGAAAACTGTTTTTT.

The J gene is TRBJ2-1, the V gene TRBV3-1 (or the pseudogene TRBV3-2); unclear D gene. Looked up from germline, CDR1 is LGHDT and CDR2 is YNNKEL (reference sequence). The V end was cut by 3 bases, the J end by 4 bases, with 10 bases between. This CDR3 has 14 amino acids. CDR3 amino acids: CASSHYGYYNEQFF. CDR3 DNA: TGTGCCAGCAGCCATTACGGGTATTACAATGAGCAGTTCTTC.

V is TRBV19 and J is TRBJ1-5; 8 nucleotides agree with TRBD1. The CDR3 runs to 16 residues. V lost 4 bases and J lost 2; bases outside the gene matches: 7. Germline loops: CDR1 LNHDA, CDR2 SQIVND (reference sequence). CDR3: CASSTRTGYGNQPQHF. DNA for the CDR3: TGTGCCAGTAGTACACGGACAGGGTACGGCAATCAGCCCCAGCATTTT.

V usage is TRBV29-1 and J usage is TRBJ2-3, with 12 positions matching TRBD2. The CDR3 contains 16 residues. With 5 bases clipped from V and 4 bases from J, the junction kept 10 bases outside the gene matches. Looked up from germline, CDR1 is SQVTM and CDR2 is ANQGSEA. The CDR3 coding sequence is TGCAGCGTTTTGGGGGAGACTAGCGGGAGTCCAGATACGCAGTATTTT. Translating gives CSVLGETSGSPDTQYF.

The rearrangement uses TRBV5-1 and TRBJ2-5, with TRBD2 matching over 12 bases. Germline V CDR1 and CDR2: SGHRS, YFSETQ. Trimming at V came to 0 bases and at J to 9 bases, leaving 15 bases not matched to a gene. The CDR3 runs to 18 residues. The CDR3 here is CASSLGLAGAIYQGAQYF. The CDR3 DNA sequence: TGCGCCAGCAGCTTGGGACTAGCGGGGGCGATATACCAAGGGGCCCAGTACTTC.

V is TRBV28 and J is TRBJ1-1; 8 bases match TRBD1. Germline assignment: CDR1 MDHEN and CDR2 SYDVKM. CDR3 length: 15 amino acids. The V and J ends lost 11 bases and 0 bases, in that order; junction bases with no gene match: 11. CDR3 in amino acids: CASSPGGGMNTEAFF. The CDR3 nucleotides read TGTGCCTCGTCCCCAGGGGGCGGAATGAACACTGAAGCTTTCTTT.

The V gene is TRBV30, the J gene TRBJ2-7, with 9 bases that match TRBD2. The CDR3 runs 12 residues. V lost 5 bases to trimming and J lost 2 bases; unmatched junction nucleotides: 1. Germline lookup yields CDR1 GTSNPN and CDR2 SVGIG (reference sequence). As DNA, the CDR3 is TGTGCCTGGGCGGGGGGGCCCTACGAGCAGTACTTC. This translates into CAWAGGPYEQYF.

In its sample, this clone was seen a few times. The chain combines TRBV19 with TRBJ1-6; D is uncertain. Looked up from germline, CDR1 is LNHDA and CDR2 is SQIVND (reference sequence). V was shortened by 2 bases and J by 9 bases, with 14 bases between the two germline ends. This CDR3 has 15 amino acids. The CDR3 DNA sequence: TGTGCCAGTAGTATACGTGGAGACTCGGGTTCACCCCTCCACTTT. Protein sequence: CASSIRGDSGSPLHF. Full variable domain (missing parts from reference TRBV19 and TRBJ1-6): DGGITQSPKYLFRKEGQNVTLSCEQNLNHDAMYWYRQDPGQGLRLIYYSQIVNDFQKGDIAEGYSVSREKKESFPLTVTSAQKNPTAFYLCASSIRGDSGSPLHFGNGTRLTVT.

This rearrangement joins TRBV7-9 to TRBJ1-1, with 7 bases identical to TRBD1. Germline V gives CDR1 SEHNR, CDR2 FQNEAQ (reference sequence). The CDR3 loop spans 14 amino acids. The V and J ends lost 2 bases and 3 bases, in that order; junction bases with no gene match: 3. DNA of the CDR3: TGTGCCAGCAGCTTACGACAGGGTGACACTGAAGCTTTCTTT. Translated, it gives CASSLRQGDTEAFF.

This chain uses TRBV9 with TRBJ2-7, with 10 bases fitting TRBD2. Germline V gives CDR1 SGDLS, CDR2 YYNGEE. J was trimmed by 5 bases and V by 4 bases; bases with no gene match: 6. CDR3 length equals 14 residues. CDR3 residues: CASSWSGGADEQYF. The CDR3 coding sequence is TGTGCCAGCAGCTGGAGCGGGGGGGCCGACGAGCAGTACTTC.

The chain combines TRBV28 with TRBJ1-2; 8 nucleotides line up with TRBD1. The J segment lost 8 bases and the V segment lost 2 bases, leaving 19 bases of the junction unmatched. There are 18 residues in the CDR3. Per germline, CDR1 MDHEN and CDR2 SYDVKM. The CDR3 DNA is TGTGCCAGCAGTTTAGATCCCCCATGGCGGCAGGGGGCGCAAGGCTACACCTTC. As protein: CASSLDPPWRQGAQGYTF.

V usage is TRBV7-9 and J usage is TRBJ1-5, with 9 nucleotides matching TRBD1. The V gene end was trimmed by 5 bases and the J gene end by 11 bases; junction bases not matched to a gene: 7. The length of the CDR3 is 13 residues. Germline values: CDR1 SEHNR, CDR2 FQNEAQ (reference sequence). This CDR3 reads CASSHSGQGTQHF. CDR3 coding DNA: TGTGCCAGCAGCCATTCGGGACAGGGAACCCAGCATTTT.

V is TRBV4-2 and J is TRBJ1-1, with D possibly matching TRBD1 (5 bases). The germline V gene encodes CDR1 LGHNA and CDR2 YNFKEQ. V lost 0 bases and J 9 bases, leaving 14 bases between the germline ends. There are 14 residues in the CDR3. DNA for the CDR3: TGTGCCAGCAGCCAAGATGTACAGGTGCTAAAAGCTTTCTTT. Translated: CASSQDVQVLKAFF.

The chain combines TRBV7-2 with TRBJ1-5; D is ambiguous. Trimming left V 1 base short and J 0 bases short, with 13 bases between. CDR3 size: 17 residues. Germline V gene data show CDR1 as SGHTA and CDR2 as FQGNSA. The CDR3 is CASSLGWYRTSNQPQHF. CDR3 sequence (DNA): TGTGCCAGCAGCTTAGGTTGGTACAGAACTAGCAATCAGCCCCAGCATTTT.

The chain joins TRBV11-2 to TRBJ2-1; 9 bases align to TRBD2. The germline V gene has CDR1 SGHAT and CDR2 FQNNGV. Trimming cost V 1 base and J 4 bases; bases outside gene matches: 5. CDR3 length equals 16 residues. The CDR3 DNA sequence: TGTGCCAGCAGCTTAGGATCGCTAGCGGGGTACAATGAGCAGTTCTTC. Encoded protein: CASSLGSLAGYNEQFF.

The chain uses TRBV6-5 and TRBJ2-5; D is possibly TRBD1 (5 bases). The CDR3 extends over 15 amino acids. V shed 2 bases and J shed 4 bases, with 14 bases lying between them. Germline CDR1 and CDR2: MNHEY and SVGAGI. CDR3 nucleotide sequence: TGTGCCAGCAGTTACGGTGGCCTGCAGGGAGAGACCCAGTACTTC. It yields the protein CASSYGGLQGETQYF.

This rearrangement joins TRBV6-5 to TRBJ2-1; possible D gene TRBD1, 6 bases. Between the trimmed V and J ends, which lost 6 bases and 2 bases, there was a span of 14 bases. Per germline, CDR1 MNHEY and CDR2 SVGAGI. This CDR3 spans 15 amino acids. This chain's CDR3 is CASSSDRITYNEQFF. CDR3 coding DNA: TGTGCCAGCAGCTCAGACAGGATAACCTACAATGAGCAGTTCTTC.

Here the CDR3 DNA reads TGTGCCACCAGTGATTCGACTCGGGAGTTAAGAAATGAGCAGTTCTTC. Translating it yields CATSDSTRELRNEQFF. This sequence joins TRBV24-1 and TRBJ2-1; D perhaps matches TRBD2 (6 bases). The CDR3 extends over 16 amino acids. The V and J ends lost 2 bases and 7 bases respectively, with 17 bases between them. CDR1 and CDR2 (germline): KGHDR, SFDVKD.

The chain couples TRBV19 to TRBJ2-7, with 9 bases fitting TRBD1. Germline trimming cut 10 bases from V and 3 bases from J; bases unmatched to any gene: 10. The CDR3 loop spans 14 amino acids. Per germline, CDR1 LNHDA and CDR2 SQIVND (reference sequence). CDR3 loop: CATQATGGLYEQYF. Here the CDR3 DNA reads TGTGCCACCCAAGCCACAGGGGGCCTCTACGAGCAGTACTTC.

The gene calls are TRBV7-9 and TRBJ1-2, with TRBD1 matching 8 bases. In germline, CDR1 is SEHNR, CDR2 FQNEAQ (reference sequence). The V and J ends lost 2 bases and 7 bases, in that order; junction bases with no gene match: 6. This CDR3 has 14 amino acids. The CDR3 sequence is CASSLPGQGRGYTF. In DNA form, the CDR3 reads TGTGCCAGCAGCTTACCTGGACAGGGACGTGGCTACACCTTC. Drawing the rest from reference TRBV7-9 and TRBJ1-2, the complete variable domain is DTGVSQNPRHKITKRGQNVTFRCDPISEHNRLYWYRQTLGQGPEFLTYFQNEAQLEKSRLLSDRFSAERPKGSFSTLEIQRTEQGDSAMYLCASSLPGQGRGYTFGSGTRLTVV.

As DNA, the CDR3 is TGCGCCAGCAGCGCCGGGACAGGTGACAACTATGGCTACACCTTC. Encoded protein: CASSAGTGDNYGYTF. V and J are TRBV5-1 and TRBJ1-2; 8 bases are shared with TRBD1. Looked up from germline, CDR1 is SGHRS and CDR2 is YFSETQ. V trimming: 4 bases; J trimming: 2 bases; junction bases outside the gene matches: 7. The CDR3 is 15 residues long.

DNA of the CDR3: TGTGCCAGCAGCTTAGGCAGGCAATACTCCTACGAGCAGTACTTC. It translates to CASSLGRQYSYEQYF. This chain links TRBV7-9 with TRBJ2-7; D not resolved. Germline values: CDR1 SEHNR, CDR2 FQNEAQ (reference sequence). V lost 1 base to trimming and J lost 0 bases, with 10 bases between them. This CDR3 is 15 amino acids long.